This paragraph reports one TCR beta chain. Cohorts were assigned according to the clinical history that participants reported. V lost 7 bases and J 7 bases, leaving 14 bases between the germline ends. CDR1 is LNHNV, CDR2 YYDKDF, per germline (reference sequence). The CDR3 runs to 14 residues. As processed by the authors: It was from reference gene primer amplification that nucleated cell counts were estimated. Clones were read by immunoSEQ multiplex PCR, and TCRdb kept only the in-frame ones, dropping some. V and J calls and clone size are as listed in that table; D and trimming were resolved from the DNA. The sample has 250,000 to 300,000 clones, approximately 83% seen once. This sample was included in a study of blood T cell repertoires in COVID-19. Study details: There were acute and convalescent COVID-19 samples, and they came from the United States, Italy and Spain. T cells, B-cell-depleted T cells, or PBMCs provided the cDNA or gDNA that served as material.

This clonotype was obtained from a woman aged 50 to 60 who had recovered from COVID-19. The rearrangement uses TRBV15 and TRBJ1-6; possibly TRBD1 for D (6 bases). The sequenced sample consisted of PBMCs or T cells enriched from blood (not recorded which). CDR3 loop: CATTNRVGNSPLHF. CDR3 nucleotides: TGTGCCACCACGAACAGGGTCGGGAATTCACCCCTCCACTTT.